The 22 T cell receptor beta chains in this list originate from one sample, sequenced in a study of blood T cell repertoires in COVID-19. Sequenced by immunoSEQ multiplex PCR; TCRdb stores in-frame clones only, minus some. The sample has about 240,000 clones, 84% seen once; the top ten hold roughly 4%. The sequenced material came from peripheral blood. Receptors originate from a man aged 50 to 60 with acute or convalescent COVID-19.

The V and J genes are TRBV6-6 and TRBJ1-1; possibly TRBD1 for D (6 bases). V was clipped by 4 bases and J by 5 bases, with 11 bases between them. The germline gives CDR1 MNHNY, CDR2 SVGAGI (reference sequence). This CDR3 region has 13 residues. For the CDR3, the DNA is TGTGCCAGCAGTTCGGGGCAGGGGACTGAAGCTTTCTTT. Translated, it gives CASSSGQGTEAFF.

The chain joins TRBV10-3 to TRBJ2-1, with TRBD2 matching 13 bases. Germline CDR1 is ENHRY and CDR2 is SYGVKD. The CDR3 runs to 13 residues. After removal of 6 bases from V and 7 bases from J, the junction contained 0 bases not matched to a gene. The DNA of the CDR3 is TGTGCCATCAGGACTAGCGGGGGGAATGAGCAGTTCTTC. Protein: CAIRTSGGNEQFF.

This clone was recorded many times. The chain combines TRBV5-4 with TRBJ1-2, with 7 bases that match TRBD1. Trimming removed 4 bases from V and 5 bases from J; junction bases left unmatched: 5. The CDR3 has 13 amino acids. CDR1 SGHNT and CDR2 YYREEE come from the germline V gene (reference sequence). The CDR3: CASSDGTVYGYTF. In DNA, the CDR3 is TGTGCCAGCAGCGATGGGACAGTGTATGGCTACACCTTC.

V gene TRBV27 combines with J gene TRBJ1-5; 7 bases map to TRBD1. The germline V gene encodes CDR1 MNHEY and CDR2 SMNVEV (reference sequence). The CDR3 loop spans 16 amino acids. The junction had 12 bases not matched to a gene; V was cut back by 6 bases and J by 4 bases. CDR3 amino acids: CASRREIGTANQPQHF. As DNA, the CDR3 is TGTGCCAGCAGGAGGGAAATCGGGACAGCTAATCAGCCCCAGCATTTT.

The chain carries TRBV10-2 and TRBJ2-1; possibly TRBD2 for D (6 bases). There are 13 residues in the CDR3. Trimming stripped 10 bases from V and 0 bases from J, with 10 bases between. CDR1 is WSHSY and CDR2 is SAAADI in the germline V gene. Here the CDR3 DNA reads TGCGCCACCTCCGGGAGCTCCTACAATGAGCAGTTCTTC. This sequence encodes CATSGSSYNEQFF.

J is TRBJ2-1 and V is TRBV27, with a possible D match to TRBD2 (6 bases). V was shortened by 6 bases and J by 0 bases, with 9 bases between the two germline ends. This CDR3 has 14 residues. The germline V gene has CDR1 MNHEY and CDR2 SMNVEV (reference sequence). The chain's CDR3 is CASSKEGSYNEQFF. CDR3 nucleotide sequence: TGTGCCAGCAGCAAGGAGGGCTCCTACAATGAGCAGTTCTTC.

This chain links TRBV27 with TRBJ2-7, with 7 nucleotides matching TRBD2. Trimming cost V 3 bases and J 3 bases; bases outside gene matches: 8. This CDR3 comprises 15 residues. Per the germline V gene, CDR1 is MNHEY and CDR2 is SMNVEV (reference sequence). CDR3 nucleotides: TGTGCCAGCAGTTTTCTTCGCGGGAGAGACTACGAGCAGTACTTC. This codes for CASSFLRGRDYEQYF.

In this sample, this clone turned up once. The chain joins TRBV7-6 to TRBJ1-2; 8 bases agree with TRBD1. From germline, CDR1 is SGHVS and CDR2 FNYEAQ. The CDR3 is 17 amino acids. Trimming removed 1 base from V and 7 bases from J; junction bases left unmatched: 14. The CDR3 nucleotides are TGTGCCAGCAGCTTAGAGTGGTCGCCAGGGGGCATCGGTGGCTACACCTTC. Its protein is CASSLEWSPGGIGGYTF.

This chain links TRBV7-2 with TRBJ1-4; possibly TRBD1 for D (5 bases). Trimming took 1 base from V and 0 from J, leaving 9 bases between them. The germline gives CDR1 SGHTA, CDR2 FQGNSA. This CDR3 region has 16 residues. DNA for the CDR3: TGTGCCAGCAGCTTAGGACAGCGAACAACTAATGAAAAACTGTTTTTT. Its protein product is CASSLGQRTTNEKLFF.

The chain joins TRBV9 to TRBJ1-2; D unclear. This CDR3 spans 14 amino acids. From germline, CDR1 is SGDLS and CDR2 YYNGEE. The V and J ends lost 6 bases and 8 bases respectively, with 20 bases between them. As DNA, the CDR3 is TGTGCCAGCACCTTAGGTCCGGGAAGGGAGGGCTACACCTTC. Translation gives CASTLGPGREGYTF.

The genes are TRBV7-9 and TRBJ1-4, with unresolved D. There are 18 residues in the CDR3. The V gene's germline CDR1 is SEHNR and CDR2 FQNEAQ (reference sequence). V was cut by 2 bases and J by 2 bases, with 18 bases left in between. DNA for the CDR3: TGTGCCAGCAGCTTATTTCCCATTAAGAGTGCGACTAATGAAAAACTGTTTTTT. Translation gives CASSLFPIKSATNEKLFF.

V is TRBV28 and J is TRBJ1-4; a weak D match, TRBD1 (5 bases). Trimming removed 10 bases from V and 3 bases from J, with 21 bases in between. This CDR3 contains 16 residues. From germline, CDR1 is MDHEN and CDR2 SYDVKM. CDR3 DNA sequence: TGTGCCATGAGCGCTTCCAGGGTCAGGCCTAATGAAAAACTGTTTTTT. It is translated as CAMSASRVRPNEKLFF.

The rearrangement uses TRBV27 and TRBJ1-4; D not certain. CDR3 length: 13 residues. Germline V gives CDR1 MNHEY, CDR2 SMNVEV (reference sequence). V was cut by 6 bases and J by 0 bases, with 5 bases left in between. The CDR3 DNA is TGTGCCAGCAGCCGCGCAACTAATGAAAAACTGTTTTTT. It specifies CASSRATNEKLFF.

The rearrangement joins TRBV6-2 or TRBV6-3 to TRBJ2-7; 10 bases are a match to TRBD2. Looked up from germline, CDR1 is MNHEY and CDR2 is SVGEGT. Trimming removed 5 bases from V and 3 bases from J; junction bases left unmatched: 1. This CDR3 comprises 13 residues. The chain's CDR3 is CASSTSGDYEQYF. Here the CDR3 DNA reads TGTGCCAGCAGTACTAGCGGGGACTACGAGCAGTACTTC.

The chain employs TRBV5-1 and TRBJ1-1, with TRBD1 matching over 8 bases. This CDR3 comprises 15 residues. Germline V gene lookup returns CDR1 SGHRS and CDR2 YFSETQ. V shed 4 bases and J 2 bases; nucleotides not matched to a gene: 7. In DNA form, the CDR3 reads TGCGCCAGCAGCGCCACAGGGGGTATAAACACTGAAGCTTTCTTT. Translation gives CASSATGGINTEAFF.

The chain uses TRBV5-1 and TRBJ2-5, with D possibly TRBD2 on 6 matching bases. Germline CDR1 reads SGHRS; CDR2 reads YFSETQ. The CDR3 loop spans 13 amino acids. Trimming left V 2 bases short and J 4 bases short, with 9 bases between. CDR3 loop: CASSFGGRETQYF. DNA of the CDR3: TGCGCCAGCAGCTTCGGAGGGCGAGAGACCCAGTACTTC.

The chain is built from TRBV10-3 and TRBJ2-7, with D tentatively TRBD1 (5 bases). CDR1 and CDR2 from the germline V gene are ENHRY and SYGVKD. The CDR3 runs 12 residues. V gave up 3 bases and J gave up 5 bases, with 8 bases separating them. For the CDR3, the DNA is TGTGCCATCAGTGAAAGGGGTCACGAGCAGTACTTC. Amino acid sequence: CAISERGHEQYF.

This CDR3 is CASSLYGPGLSEAFF. CDR3 sequence (DNA): TGTGCCAGCAGCTTATATGGTCCAGGGCTGTCTGAAGCTTTCTTT. This chain uses TRBV7-3 with TRBJ1-1; weak D call: TRBD1 (5 bases). V was pared by 2 bases and J by 6 bases, with 16 bases between. Per the germline V gene, CDR1 is SGHTA and CDR2 is FQGTGA. CDR3 size: 15 residues.

The V and J genes are TRBV7-9 and TRBJ1-2; TRBD1 matches at 8 bases. The trim removed 0 bases at V and 2 bases at J, leaving 14 bases unmatched. Germline V gene sequence: CDR1 SEHNR, CDR2 FQNEAQ (reference sequence). The CDR3 loop spans 19 amino acids. In DNA, the CDR3 is TGTGCCAGCAGCTTAGCGTGGGGCAGGGGGCAGCTACTGAACTATGGCTACACCTTC. It is translated as CASSLAWGRGQLLNYGYTF.

There are a few counts of this clone. The V and J genes are TRBV7-2 and TRBJ2-5, with 9 positions matching TRBD2. J gave up 2 bases and V 6 bases, and 13 bases lay outside the gene matches. In germline, CDR1 is SGHTA, CDR2 FQGNSA. CDR3 size: 17 residues. CDR3 sequence: CASRPSGGGGGQETQYF. The CDR3 bases are TGTGCCAGCAGACCCTCTGGTGGCGGGGGGGGTCAAGAGACCCAGTACTTC.

The CDR3: CASSQGPGTGGGGANVLTF. The CDR3 coding sequence is TGTGCCAGCAGTCAAGGACCCGGGACAGGGGGCGGTGGGGCCAACGTCCTGACTTTC. The chain recombines TRBV9 with TRBJ2-6, with TRBD1 matching 12 bases. Germline V CDR1 and CDR2: SGDLS, YYNGEE. CDR3 length: 19 amino acids. V lost 5 bases and J lost 3; bases outside the gene matches: 12.

The genes are TRBV10-1 and TRBJ2-3, with 7 bases aligning to TRBD2. The CDR3 has 15 amino acids. V shed 6 bases and J 2 bases; nucleotides not matched to a gene: 8. Germline V lookup: CDR1 WNHNN, CDR2 SYGVQD (reference sequence). The CDR3: CASSALAASTDTQYF. DNA of the CDR3: TGCGCCAGCAGCGCCCTAGCGGCCTCCACAGATACGCAGTATTTT.